This T cell receptor (beta chain) was sequenced in a study of CD8 T cells in ankylosing spondylitis. Germline values: CDR1 SGHTA, CDR2 FQGNSA. V was pared by 4 bases and J by 3 bases, with 13 bases between. The CDR3 length is 15 residues. Each CDR3 protein gets one entry after TCRdb re-called the 5' RACE reads with MiXCR. The data contain around 430,000 distinct CDR3 sequences, about 15% of them seen just once; the ten biggest clones take up over 0.9%. Notes on the study in general: From matched ankylosing spondylitis synovial fluid, disease-linked clones were reportedly recovered at significantly enriched levels. Relatively rare in peripheral blood, disease-linked clones were also CD8+. Some of these motif variants have turned up before, in reports on reactive arthritis synovial fluid and blood. Typical of ankylosing spondylitis blood, it appeared, was a TCR beta motif of eight highly homologous variants.

For this clonotype: Its antigen remains unidentified.

This clonotype was obtained from a male donor with ankylosing spondylitis. Sequencing used blood, either unsorted or a sorted T cell fraction (not recorded which). The V gene is TRBV7-2, the J gene TRBJ1-3; no firm D call. The CDR3 nucleotides read TGTGCCAGCAGCTCCCGGACGGGCCTTGGAAACACCATATATTTT. This encodes CASSSRTGLGNTIYF.